Listed below are T cell receptor beta chains from one sample, sequenced in a study of cytomegalovirus exposure and HLA in healthy donors. Here immunoSEQ multiplex PCR was the method, and the copy in TCRdb shows in-frame clones only, minus some. This table has about 160,000 clones, roughly 80% appearing once. The sample comprised PBMCs. All receptors derive from a girl between 10 and 17 years old in good health and CMV-seropositive. Both conserved end residues are part of each CDR3. A D gene is named only where the DNA matches it firmly. Clone size is not always given. Where it is, it says once, few, many or a class for expanded clones.

V: TRBV10-3; size: NA; J: TRBJ2-5; D: TRBD1; DNA: TGTGCCATCAGTCCCAGGGGGCCGGGAGAGACCCAGTACTTC; CDR3: CAISPRGPGETQYF
V: TRBV5-1; size: NA; J: TRBJ2-1; D: TRBD2; DNA: TGCGCCAGCAGCGGATATAGCGGGATAGGCAACAATGAGCAGTTCTTC; CDR3: CASSGYSGIGNNEQFF
V: TRBV7-2; size: few; J: TRBJ1-5; D: TRBD1; DNA: TGTGCCAGCAGCTTGACAGGGGGAGGTCAGCCCCAGCATTTT; CDR3: CASSLTGGGQPQHF
V: TRBV27; size: few; J: TRBJ2-1; D: TRBD2; DNA: TGTGCCAGCAGTTTAAATAGCGGGGGGCGGTATGAGCAGTTCTTC; CDR3: CASSLNSGGRYEQFF
V: TRBV10-3; size: NA; J: TRBJ1-4; D: NA; DNA: TGTGCCATCAGGGGCGAAGAAGATGAAAAACTGTTTTTT; CDR3: CAIRGEEDEKLFF
V: TRBV6-1; size: NA; J: TRBJ1-5; D: NA; DNA: TGTGCCAGCGTCGGCTTCGTTGGAGTTAATCAGCCCCAGCATTTT; CDR3: CASVGFVGVNQPQHF
V: TRBV4-2; size: NA; J: TRBJ2-3; D: TRBD2; DNA: TGTGCCAGCAGCCAAGGCTCCGGGACTAACCCTCCGGCGCAGTATTTT; CDR3: CASSQGSGTNPPAQYF
V: TRBV19; size: NA; J: TRBJ1-4; D: NA; DNA: TGTGCCAGTAGTCCGGGACAAATTAATGAAAAACTGTTTTTT; CDR3: CASSPGQINEKLFF
V: TRBV2; size: NA; J: TRBJ2-1; D: TRBD2; DNA: TGTGCCAGCAGTGAAGGTCTAGCGGCATACAATGAGCAGTTCTTC; CDR3: CASSEGLAAYNEQFF
V: TRBV5-1; size: NA; J: TRBJ2-1; D: NA; DNA: TGCGCCAGCTATCTTGGGAGCCCCTACAATGAGCAGTTCTTC; CDR3: CASYLGSPYNEQFF
V: TRBV18; size: NA; J: TRBJ1-1; D: NA; DNA: TGTGCCAGCTCACCAAAACAGGGAATAGCTGAAGCTTTCTTT; CDR3: CASSPKQGIAEAFF
V: TRBV5-5; size: NA; J: TRBJ1-2; D: TRBD1; DNA: TGTGCCAGCAGCTCGACGACAGGGTATGGCTACACCTTC; CDR3: CASSSTTGYGYTF
V: TRBV11-2; size: NA; J: TRBJ2-1; D: TRBD2; DNA: TGTGCCAGCACCCCAACGGGCGGGAGACAAGCGTCCTACAATGAGCAGTTCTTC; CDR3: CASTPTGGRQASYNEQFF
V: TRBV28; size: NA; J: TRBJ2-1; D: TRBD2; DNA: TGTGCCAGCACAAACGGGGGGGCCTCCTACAATGAGCAGTTCTTC; CDR3: CASTNGGASYNEQFF
V: TRBV7-2; size: NA; J: TRBJ2-7; D: NA; DNA: TGTGCCAGCAGCTTAGAACGCGGTGCGGAGCAGTACTTC; CDR3: CASSLERGAEQYF
V: TRBV7-8; size: NA; J: TRBJ1-2; D: TRBD1; DNA: TGTGCCAGCAGCTTATCAGGGACAGGAGGGGGGTGGGTCTATGGCTACACCTTC; CDR3: CASSLSGTGGGWVYGYTF
V: TRBV18; size: NA; J: TRBJ1-1; D: TRBD1; DNA: TGTGCCAGCTCACCACGAGACAGGGGAAGGACTGAAGCTTTCTTT; CDR3: CASSPRDRGRTEAFF
V: TRBV6-5; size: once; J: TRBJ1-1; D: TRBD1; DNA: TGTGCCTGCCGCGGGACAGGGGGCCCCACTGAAGCTTTCTTT; CDR3: CACRGTGGPTEAFF
V: TRBV6-1; size: NA; J: TRBJ2-7; D: TRBD2; DNA: TGTGCCAGCAGTGAAGCTTTTCTTAGCGGGTATAGCTCCTACGAGCAGTACTTC; CDR3: CASSEAFLSGYSSYEQYF